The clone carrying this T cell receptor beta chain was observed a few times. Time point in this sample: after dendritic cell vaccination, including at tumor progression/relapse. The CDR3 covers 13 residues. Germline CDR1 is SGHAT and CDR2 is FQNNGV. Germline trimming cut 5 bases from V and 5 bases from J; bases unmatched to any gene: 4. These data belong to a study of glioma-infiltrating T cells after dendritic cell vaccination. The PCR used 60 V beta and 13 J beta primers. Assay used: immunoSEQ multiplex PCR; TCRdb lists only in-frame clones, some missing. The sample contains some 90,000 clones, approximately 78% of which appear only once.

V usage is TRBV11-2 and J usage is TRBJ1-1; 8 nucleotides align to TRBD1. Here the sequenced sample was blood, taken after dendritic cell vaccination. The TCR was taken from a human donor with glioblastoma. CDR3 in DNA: TGTGCCAGCAGCGGACAGGGAAAGACTGAAGCTTTCTTT. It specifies CASSGQGKTEAFF.